These 32 T cell receptor beta chains were sequenced from one sample in a study of technical replicates of blood from several donors. The table came from immunoSEQ multiplex PCR; TCRdb's copy has only in-frame clones and leaves some out. Altogether around 63,000 clones are present, roughly 98% being singletons, with the ten largest covering around 0.16%. Specimen: T cells isolated from PBMCs. Receptors originate from a human donor in good health.

The V gene is TRBV5-1, the J gene TRBJ1-2; D is ambiguous. The length of the CDR3 is 14 residues. Trimming took 2 bases from V and 5 from J, leaving 13 bases between them. Germline V lookup: CDR1 SGHRS, CDR2 YFSETQ. CDR3 sequence reads: CASSFLTDMYGYTF. CDR3 in DNA: TGCGCCAGCAGCTTCCTTACAGATATGTATGGCTACACCTTC.

The chain uses TRBV11-3 and TRBJ1-1; 9 positions agree with TRBD1. Germline CDR1 and CDR2: SGHNT and YENEEA. The V segment lost 1 base and the J segment 5 bases; nucleotides outside the gene matches: 8. This CDR3 region has 16 residues. CDR3 amino acids: CASSLGGDRVKTEAFF. In DNA, the CDR3 is TGTGCCAGCAGCTTAGGAGGGGACAGGGTAAAGACTGAAGCTTTCTTT.

V and J are TRBV23-1 and TRBJ2-5, with unresolved D. TRBV23-1 is given ORF status, its function remaining uncertain. The CDR3 is made up of 15 amino acids. V lost 0 bases, J lost 5 bases, and 13 bases lay in between. The chain's CDR3 is CASSQSNPSQETQYF. The CDR3 DNA reads as TGCGCCAGCAGTCAATCGAATCCGTCTCAGGAGACCCAGTACTTC.

The chain has TRBV5-1 and TRBJ2-3; TRBD1 might be the D (7 bases). The CDR3 is 14 amino acids. CDR1 is SGHRS, CDR2 YFSETQ, per germline. Trimming took 4 bases from V and 3 from J, leaving 12 bases between them. The CDR3 DNA reads TGCGCCAGCAGCGGGGGGACAGCTACAGATACGCAGTATTTT. Amino acids: CASSGGTATDTQYF. Full variable domain (remainder filled in from reference TRBV5-1 and TRBJ2-3): KAGVTQTPRYLIKTRGQQVTLSCSPISGHRSVSWYQQTPGQGLQFLFEYFSETQRNKGNFPGRFSGRQFSNSRSEMNVSTLELGDSALYLCASSGGTATDTQYFGPGTRLTVL.

This sequence joins TRBV6-5 and TRBJ1-4, with a possible D match to TRBD1 (5 bases). The germline V gene encodes CDR1 MNHEY and CDR2 SVGAGI. V was shortened by 6 bases and J by 6 bases, with 11 bases between the two germline ends. The CDR3 is 13 amino acids. The CDR3 coding sequence is TGTGCCAGCAGGAAGGGGCTCTATGAAAAACTGTTTTTT. Its protein product is CASRKGLYEKLFF.

The V call is TRBV6-1, the J call TRBJ1-5; TRBD1 might be the D (5 bases). Germline CDR1 is MNHNS and CDR2 is SASEGT. Between the trimmed V and J ends, which lost 0 bases and 5 bases, there was a span of 17 bases. The CDR3 is 17 amino acids. The CDR3 DNA reads as TGTGCCAGCAGTGAAGCGCGGGGGTCCTTGGTAGATCAGCCCCAGCATTTT. This translates into CASSEARGSLVDQPQHF.

The chain links TRBV28 to TRBJ2-7, with D possibly TRBD2 on 6 matching bases. Per germline, CDR1 MDHEN and CDR2 SYDVKM. V was cut by 11 bases and J by 2 bases, with 13 bases left in between. The CDR3 consists of 12 residues. The CDR3 reads CASRGIAYEQYF. The DNA of the CDR3 is TGTGCCTCCCGGGGGATAGCCTACGAGCAGTACTTC. Full variable domain (remainder filled in from reference TRBV28 and TRBJ2-7): DVKVTQSSRYLVKRTGEKVFLECVQDMDHENMFWYRQDPGLGLRLIYFSYDVKMKEKGDIPEGYSVSREKKERFSLILESASTNQTSMYLCASRGIAYEQYFGPGTRLTVT.

This chain joins TRBV6-5 and TRBJ2-7; D might be TRBD2 (6 bases). Trimming pared 6 bases from V and 6 bases from J, leaving 15 bases between. CDR1 MNHEY and CDR2 SVGAGI come from the germline V gene. The CDR3 spans 13 residues. The CDR3 nucleotides are TGTGCCAGCAGCCCAGGGACTTACGGCGAGCAGTACTTC. Translating it yields CASSPGTYGEQYF.

This clone was found once. This chain uses TRBV29-1 with TRBJ1-2; D perhaps matches TRBD1 (5 bases). The ends were cut back, 1 base at V and 8 bases at J, with 14 bases in the middle. This CDR3 comprises 13 residues. Germline V lookup: CDR1 SQVTM, CDR2 ANQGSEA. CDR3 nucleotide sequence: TGCAGCGTTGAAGTGGGGCAGGGTTACGGCTACACCTTC. Protein sequence: CSVEVGQGYGYTF.

The V gene is TRBV28, the J gene TRBJ1-2; possibly TRBD1 for D (5 bases). Germline CDR1 MDHEN, CDR2 SYDVKM. The CDR3 totals 14 residues. Trimming removed 6 bases from V and 4 bases from J, with 15 bases in between. For the CDR3, the DNA is TGTGCCAGCAGGGGGGGTTTGCGCCCCTATGGCTACACCTTC. Protein sequence: CASRGGLRPYGYTF.

The gene calls are TRBV27 and TRBJ2-7; TRBD2 aligns across 7 bases. CDR1 and CDR2 (germline): MNHEY, SMNVEV (reference sequence). CDR3 length: 13 residues. Trimming removed 8 bases from V and 2 bases from J; junction bases left unmatched: 6. Written as DNA, the CDR3 is TGTGCCAGCTCCGGGGGGAGAACCTACGAGCAGTACTTC. Amino acids: CASSGGRTYEQYF.

The chain has TRBV30 and TRBJ2-7; TRBD1 matches at 8 bases. The length of the CDR3 is 15 residues. Germline assignment: CDR1 GTSNPN and CDR2 SVGIG (reference sequence). With 1 base clipped from V and 3 bases from J, the junction kept 8 bases outside the gene matches. The CDR3 loop is CAWSALTGGVYEQYF. DNA of the CDR3: TGTGCCTGGAGTGCCCTAACAGGGGGAGTCTACGAGCAGTACTTC.

This chain joins TRBV5-1 and TRBJ1-4; D unclear. Germline CDR1 is SGHRS and CDR2 is YFSETQ. The CDR3 is made up of 14 amino acids. The V and J ends lost 0 bases and 6 bases respectively, with 9 bases between them. The chain's CDR3 is CASSLAPGDEKLFF. The CDR3 DNA follows: TGCGCCAGCAGCTTGGCACCGGGAGATGAAAAACTGTTTTTT.

This chain uses TRBV7-6 with TRBJ1-4; D is undetermined. Germline V gene data show CDR1 as SGHVS and CDR2 as FNYEAQ. The CDR3 extends over 14 amino acids. The ends were cut back, 4 bases at V and 7 bases at J, with 13 bases in the middle. The CDR3 spells CASSSTDEGEKLFF. For the CDR3, the DNA is TGTGCCAGCAGCTCGACGGACGAGGGTGAAAAACTGTTTTTT.

This chain uses TRBV6-5 with TRBJ2-5; the D gene is possibly TRBD2 (6 bases). Trimming left V 0 bases short and J 1 base short, with 12 bases between. CDR3 length: 16 residues. Per germline, CDR1 MNHEY and CDR2 SVGAGI. DNA for the CDR3: TGTGCCAGCAGTTACTCGGAACGGGGGTTCCAAGAGACCCAGTACTTC. Residues: CASSYSERGFQETQYF.

The rearrangement links TRBV23-1 to TRBJ2-1, with 8 bases identical to TRBD2. TRBV23-1 is labeled an ORF, and its function is uncertain. V lost 0 bases to trimming and J lost 6 bases; unmatched junction nucleotides: 16. The CDR3 is 19 residues long. DNA of the CDR3: TGCGCCAGCAGTCAATCAAGTGGGGGGAGCGGGAGTCCCTCCAATGAGCAGTTCTTC. Translation gives CASSQSSGGSGSPSNEQFF.

This chain joins TRBV27 and TRBJ1-1, with D tentatively TRBD1 (5 bases). Trimming took 5 bases from V and 1 from J, leaving 8 bases between them. This CDR3 comprises 13 residues. CDR1 and CDR2 from the germline V gene are MNHEY and SMNVEV (reference sequence). The CDR3 DNA reads as TGTGCCAGCAGTCTGGGGCCGAACACTGAAGCTTTCTTT. Encoded protein: CASSLGPNTEAFF.

The chain is built from TRBV19 and TRBJ1-1, with D possibly matching TRBD1 (6 bases). Germline loops: CDR1 LNHDA, CDR2 SQIVND (reference sequence). This CDR3 has 13 amino acids. The V end was cut by 5 bases, the J end by 4 bases, with 11 bases between. The CDR3 region is CASSALQGTEAFF. In DNA form, the CDR3 reads TGTGCCAGTAGTGCGTTACAGGGCACTGAAGCTTTCTTT.

The chain employs TRBV7-3 and TRBJ2-2; D ambiguous. CDR1 is SGHTA and CDR2 is FQGTGA in the germline V gene. This CDR3 is built from 12 residues. V was trimmed by 4 bases and J by 7 bases, leaving 7 bases between them. The CDR3 loop is CASSSQVGELFF. The CDR3 bases are TGTGCCAGCAGCTCGCAGGTCGGGGAGCTGTTTTTT.

The J gene is TRBJ2-1, the V gene TRBV5-1, with TRBD2 as a possible D gene (5 bases). Trimming stripped 3 bases from V and 8 bases from J, with 9 bases between. Germline V lookup: CDR1 SGHRS, CDR2 YFSETQ. The CDR3 length is 12 residues. The CDR3 sequence is CASSYGVHEQFF. The CDR3 nucleotides read TGCGCCAGCAGCTACGGGGTCCATGAGCAGTTCTTC.

In this sample, this clone turned up once. V gene TRBV28 combines with J gene TRBJ2-6; TRBD1 agrees at 7 bases. The CDR3 runs 15 residues. CDR1 is MDHEN and CDR2 is SYDVKM in the germline V gene. Trimming removed 4 bases from V and 3 bases from J; junction bases left unmatched: 3. The CDR3 sequence is CASSSTGYGANVLTF. In DNA form, the CDR3 reads TGTGCCAGCAGTTCGACAGGGTATGGGGCCAACGTCCTGACTTTC.

The J gene is TRBJ2-3, the V gene TRBV11-3; 7 bases line up with TRBD2. CDR3 size: 17 residues. Trimming took 5 bases from V and 1 from J; bases not matched to a gene: 12. The germline CDR1 and CDR2 sequences are SGHNT and YENEEA. This chain's CDR3 is CASSPGWGGVGTDTQYF. CDR3 DNA sequence: TGTGCCAGCAGCCCCGGATGGGGGGGGGTTGGCACAGATACGCAGTATTTT. Full variable domain (rest looked up from reference TRBV11-3 and TRBJ2-3): EAGVVQSPRYKIIEKKQPVAFWCNPISGHNTLYWYLQNLGQGPELLIRYENEEAVDDSQLPKDRFSAERLKGVDSTLKIQPAELGDSAVYLCASSPGWGGVGTDTQYFGPGTRLTVL.

The chain is built from TRBV5-4 and TRBJ2-1; no definite D call. CDR1 and CDR2 (germline): SGHNT, YYREEE (reference sequence). The length of the CDR3 is 16 residues. Between the trimmed V and J ends, which lost 4 bases and 4 bases, there was a span of 18 bases. CDR3 nucleotides: TGTGCCAGCAGCCTACAACCGACACAAGGATACAATGAGCAGTTCTTC. This sequence encodes CASSLQPTQGYNEQFF. The full variable domain, completed using reference TRBV5-4 and TRBJ2-1, is ETGVTQSPTHLIKTRGQQVTLRCSSQSGHNTVSWYQQALGQGPQFIFQYYREEENGRGNFPPRFSGLQFPNYSSELNVNALELDDSALYLCASSLQPTQGYNEQFFGPGTRLTVL.

V and J are TRBV20-1 and TRBJ2-7, with a tentative D call TRBD2 (5 bases). The CDR3 runs 11 residues. Germline CDR1 DFQATT, CDR2 SNEGSKA (reference sequence). V was pared by 8 bases and J by 9 bases, with 17 bases between. The CDR3 sequence: CSQDGLWGQYF. Here the CDR3 DNA reads TGCAGTCAGGACGGACTCTGGGGGCAGTACTTC.

The chain employs TRBV14 and TRBJ2-5, with D perhaps TRBD2 (7 bases). Deletions cut 1 base from V and 5 bases from J, with 14 bases between. The CDR3 contains 15 residues. CDR1 SGHDN and CDR2 FVKESK come from the germline V gene. CDR3 nucleotide sequence: TGTGCCAGCAGCCAAGCCGGGGGGCGACGGGAGACCCAGTACTTC. This encodes CASSQAGGRRETQYF.

The V call is TRBV6-1, the J call TRBJ2-3, with 7 bases identical to TRBD1. The length of the CDR3 is 13 residues. Germline CDR1 MNHNS, CDR2 SASEGT. The ends lost 4 bases at V and 3 bases at J; junction bases unmatched: 1. The CDR3 sequence: CASSGQGTDTQYF. CDR3 nucleotide sequence: TGTGCCAGCAGTGGACAGGGAACAGATACGCAGTATTTT.

V usage is TRBV7-6 and J usage is TRBJ2-3; tentatively, D is TRBD1 (5 bases). Trimming cost V 4 bases and J 3 bases, with 8 bases left between them. In germline, CDR1 is SGHVS, CDR2 FNYEAQ. The CDR3 has 13 amino acids. The CDR3 loop is CASSSRVTDTQYF. As DNA, the CDR3 is TGTGCCAGCAGCTCCAGGGTGACAGATACGCAGTATTTT.

The V and J genes are TRBV10-3 and TRBJ2-4; a weak D match, TRBD1 (6 bases). Germline V CDR1 and CDR2: ENHRY, SYGVKD. CDR3 length: 17 amino acids. Trimming shortened V by 0 bases and J by 5 bases, and 17 bases separated the two germline ends. For the CDR3, the DNA is TGTGCCATCAGTGAGTCGAAAGGGGGAGCCGGGGAAAACATTCAGTACTTC. Protein: CAISESKGGAGENIQYF.

V usage is TRBV9 and J usage is TRBJ2-3, with D maybe TRBD2 (6 bases). The CDR3 loop spans 16 amino acids. CDR1 and CDR2 (germline): SGDLS, YYNGEE. V lost 0 bases and J lost 6, with 17 bases in between. The CDR3 loop is CASSVVEGSSFDTQYF. CDR3 DNA: TGTGCCAGCAGCGTAGTGGAGGGTTCAAGTTTTGATACGCAGTATTTT.

The V gene is TRBV5-1, the J gene TRBJ1-1, with D perhaps matching TRBD1 (6 bases). The CDR3 is made up of 15 amino acids. Trimming pared 5 bases from V and 2 bases from J, leaving 16 bases between. Germline loops: CDR1 SGHRS, CDR2 YFSETQ. The CDR3 DNA reads as TGCGCCAGCAGGCCTGATGGGACACTCAACACTGAAGCTTTCTTT. Translating gives CASRPDGTLNTEAFF.

The chain has TRBV7-2 and TRBJ2-1; weak D call: TRBD1 (5 bases). CDR3 length: 14 residues. Trimming pared 5 bases from V and 7 bases from J, leaving 15 bases between. Germline V lookup: CDR1 SGHTA, CDR2 FQGNSA. The CDR3 region is CASSDGAPSNEQFF. DNA for the CDR3: TGTGCCAGCAGCGATGGGGCCCCTTCTAATGAGCAGTTCTTC.

This rearrangement joins TRBV27 to TRBJ2-1, with 8 bases lining up with TRBD2. The CDR3 length is 12 residues. V shed 3 bases and J 14 bases; nucleotides not matched to a gene: 6. The germline V gene encodes CDR1 MNHEY and CDR2 SMNVEV (reference sequence). The DNA for the CDR3 is TGTGCCAGCAGTTTTGTCAGCGGGAGTGAGTTCTTC. Translation: CASSFVSGSEFF.